The clone carrying this T cell receptor beta chain was observed once. There are 16 residues in the CDR3. CDR1 LGHNA and CDR2 YSLEER come from the germline V gene. J gave up 3 bases and V 8 bases, and 12 bases lay outside the gene matches. The sample originates from a study of blood T cells in healthy people across ages. The second PCR ran roughly 6 to 11 cycles with a sample-barcoded 5' primer and J-beta primers. TCRdb independently ran MiXCR on the 5' RACE reads; one entry per CDR3 protein. The data contain 650,000 to 800,000 distinct CDR3 sequences, around 43% of them seen just once; the ten biggest clones take up around 18%.

The sequenced material came from blood. The TCR sequence derives from a man in his fifties or sixties in good health. The rearrangement uses TRBV4-3 and TRBJ2-3, with TRBD2 matching over 9 bases. In nucleotides, the CDR3 is TGCGCCAGCGGCCGTTCCAGCGGGGGGCGGACAGATACGCAGTATTTT. It yields the protein CASGRSSGGRTDTQYF.